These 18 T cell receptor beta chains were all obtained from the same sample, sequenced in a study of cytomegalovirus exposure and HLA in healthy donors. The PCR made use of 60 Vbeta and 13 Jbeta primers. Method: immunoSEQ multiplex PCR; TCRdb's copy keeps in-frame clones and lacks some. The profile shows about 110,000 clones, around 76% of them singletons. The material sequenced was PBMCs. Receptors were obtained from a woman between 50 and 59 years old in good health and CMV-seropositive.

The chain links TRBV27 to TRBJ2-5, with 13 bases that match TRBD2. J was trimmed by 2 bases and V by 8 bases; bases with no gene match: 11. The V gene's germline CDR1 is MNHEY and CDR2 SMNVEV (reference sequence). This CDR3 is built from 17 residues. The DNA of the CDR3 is TGTGCCAGCCGCGAATACGGACTAGCGGGGGAGCAAGAGACCCAGTACTTC. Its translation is CASREYGLAGEQETQYF.

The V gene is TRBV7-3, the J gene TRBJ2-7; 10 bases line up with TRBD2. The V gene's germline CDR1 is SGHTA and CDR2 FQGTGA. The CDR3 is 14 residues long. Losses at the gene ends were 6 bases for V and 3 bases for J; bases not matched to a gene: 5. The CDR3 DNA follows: TGTGCCAGCAGAGAAGCGGGGGGGCTCTACGAGCAGTACTTC. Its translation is CASREAGGLYEQYF.

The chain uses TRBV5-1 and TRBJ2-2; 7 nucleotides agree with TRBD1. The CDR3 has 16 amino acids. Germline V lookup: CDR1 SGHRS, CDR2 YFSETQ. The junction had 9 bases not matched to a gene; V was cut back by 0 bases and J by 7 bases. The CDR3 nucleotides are TGCGCCAGCAGCTTGGCCGGAAAGGGGGCTGACGGGGAGCTGTTTTTT. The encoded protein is CASSLAGKGADGELFF.

The CDR3 loop is CASSLSAGPLTDTQYF. The CDR3 nucleotides read TGTGCCAGCAGCTTAAGCGCGGGGCCACTGACAGATACGCAGTATTTT. The rearrangement uses TRBV7-9 and TRBJ2-3; perhaps TRBD2 as D (6 bases). In germline, CDR1 is SEHNR, CDR2 FQNEAQ (reference sequence). This CDR3 is 16 amino acids long. Trimming took off 2 bases at V and 3 bases at J, with 15 bases between the two ends.

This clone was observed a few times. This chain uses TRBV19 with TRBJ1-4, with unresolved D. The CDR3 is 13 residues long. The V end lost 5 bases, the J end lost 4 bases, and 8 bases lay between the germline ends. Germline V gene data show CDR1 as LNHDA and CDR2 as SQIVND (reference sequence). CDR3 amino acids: CASSQRRNEKLFF. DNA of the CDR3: TGTGCCAGTAGTCAGCGCCGTAATGAAAAACTGTTTTTT.

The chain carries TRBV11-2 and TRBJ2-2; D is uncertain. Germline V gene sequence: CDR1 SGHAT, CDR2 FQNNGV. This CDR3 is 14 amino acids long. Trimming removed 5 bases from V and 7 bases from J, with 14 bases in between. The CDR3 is CASSPPLTFGELFF. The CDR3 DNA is TGTGCCAGCAGCCCGCCCCTAACTTTCGGGGAGCTGTTTTTT. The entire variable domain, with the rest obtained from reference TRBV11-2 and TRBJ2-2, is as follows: EAGVAQSPRYKIIEKRQSVAFWCNPISGHATLYWYQQILGQGPKLLIQFQNNGVVDDSQLPKDRFSAERLKGVDSTLKIQPAKLEDSAVYLCASSPPLTFGELFFGEGSRLTVL.

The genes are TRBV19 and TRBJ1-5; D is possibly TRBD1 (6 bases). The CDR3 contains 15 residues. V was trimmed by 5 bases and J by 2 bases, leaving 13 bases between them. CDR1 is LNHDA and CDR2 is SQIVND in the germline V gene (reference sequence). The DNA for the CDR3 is TGTGCCAGTAGTGTCCTTTCAGGGGGCAATCAGCCCCAGCATTTT. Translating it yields CASSVLSGGNQPQHF.

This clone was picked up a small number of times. The DNA of the CDR3 is TGTGCCAGCAGCTTAGAGCTCCATTCCGAGCAGTTCTTC. Protein product: CASSLELHSEQFF. The chain uses TRBV7-8 and TRBJ2-1; D is unclear. Deletions cut 1 base from V and 10 bases from J, with 11 bases between. The germline CDR1 and CDR2 sequences are SGHVS and FQNEAQ. The CDR3 spans 13 residues.

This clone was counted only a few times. The CDR3 nucleotides read TGTGCCATCAGTAGGACAGGGAGGTTTGGGCAGTTCTTC. Protein product: CAISRTGRFGQFF. V gene TRBV10-3 combines with J gene TRBJ2-1; TRBD1 aligns across 8 bases. The V gene end was trimmed by 5 bases and the J gene end by 12 bases; junction bases not matched to a gene: 9. The CDR3 is 13 amino acids. CDR1 is ENHRY and CDR2 is SYGVKD in the germline V gene.

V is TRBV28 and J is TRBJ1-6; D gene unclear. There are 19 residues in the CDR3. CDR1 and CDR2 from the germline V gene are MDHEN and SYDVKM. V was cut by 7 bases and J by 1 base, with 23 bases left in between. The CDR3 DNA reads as TGTGCCAGCAAAGTTCTGGGAGCTACCGCGGGGTCCTATAATTCACCCCTCCACTTT. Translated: CASKVLGATAGSYNSPLHF.

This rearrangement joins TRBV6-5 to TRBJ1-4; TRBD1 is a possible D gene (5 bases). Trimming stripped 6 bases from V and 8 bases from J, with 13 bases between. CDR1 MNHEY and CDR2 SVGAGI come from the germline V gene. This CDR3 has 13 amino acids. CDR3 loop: CASSPQGGEKLFF. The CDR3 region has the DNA TGTGCCAGCAGCCCCCAGGGAGGCGAAAAACTGTTTTTT.

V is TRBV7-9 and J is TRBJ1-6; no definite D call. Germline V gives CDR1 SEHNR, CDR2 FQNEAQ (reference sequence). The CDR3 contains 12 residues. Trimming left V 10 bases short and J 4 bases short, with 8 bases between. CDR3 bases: TGTGCCACAGGATCTTATAATTCACCCCTCCACTTT. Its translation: CATGSYNSPLHF.

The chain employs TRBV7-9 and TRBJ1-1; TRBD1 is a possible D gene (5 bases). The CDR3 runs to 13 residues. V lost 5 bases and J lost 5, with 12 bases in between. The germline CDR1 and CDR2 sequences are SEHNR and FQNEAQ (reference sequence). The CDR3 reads CASSKPGSTEAFF. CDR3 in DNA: TGTGCCAGCAGCAAACCAGGGTCGACTGAAGCTTTCTTT.

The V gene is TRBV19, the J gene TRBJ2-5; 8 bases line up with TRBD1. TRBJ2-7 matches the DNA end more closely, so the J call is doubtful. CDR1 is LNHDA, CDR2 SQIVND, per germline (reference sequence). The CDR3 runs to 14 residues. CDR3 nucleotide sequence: TGTGCCAGTAGTGTCCTTGGGACAGGCGACGAGCAGTACTTC. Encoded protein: CASSVLGTGDEQYF.

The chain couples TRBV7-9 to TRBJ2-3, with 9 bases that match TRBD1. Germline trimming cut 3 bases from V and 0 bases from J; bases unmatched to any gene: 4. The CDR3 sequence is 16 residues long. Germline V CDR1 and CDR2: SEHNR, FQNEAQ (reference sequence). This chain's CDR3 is CASSFGTGTSTDTQYF. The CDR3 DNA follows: TGTGCCAGCAGCTTCGGGACAGGGACCAGCACAGATACGCAGTATTTT.

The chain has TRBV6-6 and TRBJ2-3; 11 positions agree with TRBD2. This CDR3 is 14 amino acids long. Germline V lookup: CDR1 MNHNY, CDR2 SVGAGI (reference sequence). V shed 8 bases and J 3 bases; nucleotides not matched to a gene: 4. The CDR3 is CASATSGGTDTQYF. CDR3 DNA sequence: TGTGCCAGCGCCACTAGCGGGGGTACAGATACGCAGTATTTT.

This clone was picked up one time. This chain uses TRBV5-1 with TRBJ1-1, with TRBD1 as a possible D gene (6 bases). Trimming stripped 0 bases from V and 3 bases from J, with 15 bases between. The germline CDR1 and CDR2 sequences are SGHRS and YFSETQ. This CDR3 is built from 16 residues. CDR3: CASSLAGGGGYTEAFF. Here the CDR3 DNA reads TGCGCCAGCAGCTTGGCCGGAGGGGGAGGGTACACTGAAGCTTTCTTT. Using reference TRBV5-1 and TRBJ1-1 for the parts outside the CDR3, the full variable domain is KAGVTQTPRYLIKTRGQQVTLSCSPISGHRSVSWYQQTPGQGLQFLFEYFSETQRNKGNFPGRFSGRQFSNSRSEMNVSTLELGDSALYLCASSLAGGGGYTEAFFGQGTRLTVV.

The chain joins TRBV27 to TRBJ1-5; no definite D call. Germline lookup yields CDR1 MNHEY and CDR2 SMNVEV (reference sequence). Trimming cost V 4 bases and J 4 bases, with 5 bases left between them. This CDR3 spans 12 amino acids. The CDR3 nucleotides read TGTGCCAGCAGTTATATTAATCAGCCCCAGCATTTT. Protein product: CASSYINQPQHF.